What follows is one T cell receptor (beta chain) and its context. Antigen specificity is unknown. Isolation recovered at least 6.5 million PBMCs from every sample. A J-beta primer mix and a sample-barcoded 5' primer were used in a second PCR of about 7 to 12 cycles. TCRdb ran MiXCR on the 5' RACE reads and lists one entry per CDR3 protein. Of roughly 2 million distinct CDR3 sequences listed, about 49% are singletons. In germline, CDR1 is MDHEN, CDR2 SYDVKM. The V segment lost 7 bases and the J segment 7 bases; nucleotides outside the gene matches: 8. The CDR3 sequence is 15 residues long. The sample comes from a study of blood T cells in healthy people across ages. Overall study findings and caveats: Expanded clonotype shifts may have been confounded, as the donors had an unknown CMV status.

Sequencing input: blood. This chain joins TRBV28 and TRBJ1-6; 9 positions agree with TRBD1. The sequence was obtained from a woman in her thirties or forties in good health. The CDR3 sequence: CASTDTGQGNSPLHF. The CDR3 bases are TGTGCCAGCACCGATACGGGACAGGGCAATTCACCCCTCCACTTT.